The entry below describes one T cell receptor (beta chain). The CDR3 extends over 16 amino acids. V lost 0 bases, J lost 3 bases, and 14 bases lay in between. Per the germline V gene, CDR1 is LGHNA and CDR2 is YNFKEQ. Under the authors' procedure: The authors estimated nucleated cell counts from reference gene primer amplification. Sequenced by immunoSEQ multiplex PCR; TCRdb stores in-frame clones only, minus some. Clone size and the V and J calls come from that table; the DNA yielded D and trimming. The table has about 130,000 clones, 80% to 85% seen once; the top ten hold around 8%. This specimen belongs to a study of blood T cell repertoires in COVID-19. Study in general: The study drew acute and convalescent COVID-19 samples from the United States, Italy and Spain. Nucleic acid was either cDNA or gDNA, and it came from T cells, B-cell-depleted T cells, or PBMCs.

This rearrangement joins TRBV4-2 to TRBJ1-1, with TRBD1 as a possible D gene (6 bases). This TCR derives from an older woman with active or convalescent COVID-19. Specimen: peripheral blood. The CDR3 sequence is CASSQEKGTPHTEAFF. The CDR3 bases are TGTGCCAGCAGCCAAGAAAAGGGGACACCACACACTGAAGCTTTCTTT.